A single sample is the source of the 28 T cell receptor beta chains below, sequenced in a study of blood T cell repertoires in COVID-19. Sequencing used immunoSEQ multiplex PCR; TCRdb keeps in-frame clones, though not all of them. The data hold about 230,000 clones, with 83% observed a single time. The sample taken for sequencing was peripheral blood. Receptors were obtained from a woman in her 30s with COVID-19, enrolled during active disease.

This clone is a singleton in its sample. The chain couples TRBV3-1 (or the pseudogene TRBV3-2) to TRBJ1-1, with 9 bases that match TRBD1. The CDR3 is made up of 17 amino acids. Looked up from germline, CDR1 is LGHDT and CDR2 is YNNKEL (reference sequence). V was pared by 0 bases and J by 4 bases, with 9 bases of the junction left unmatched. CDR3 sequence (DNA): TGTGCCAGCAGCCAAGATCGCGGGACAGGGATGGTCACTGAAGCTTTCTTT. This encodes CASSQDRGTGMVTEAFF.

V is TRBV7-9 and J is TRBJ2-1; 9 bases map to TRBD1. The trim removed 4 bases at V and 7 bases at J, leaving 5 bases unmatched. Germline CDR1 is SEHNR and CDR2 is FQNEAQ (reference sequence). The CDR3 runs 14 residues. CDR3 amino acids: CASSSADRGNEQFF. The CDR3, as DNA: TGTGCCAGCAGCTCAGCAGACAGGGGGAATGAGCAGTTCTTC.

The gene calls are TRBV27 and TRBJ1-2; possible D gene TRBD1, 6 bases. Germline values: CDR1 MNHEY, CDR2 SMNVEV (reference sequence). CDR3 size: 15 residues. The ends were cut back, 5 bases at V and 6 bases at J, with 19 bases in the middle. This CDR3 is CASSPRTDLGHGYTF. CDR3 bases: TGTGCCAGCAGTCCGCGGACAGATTTAGGACATGGCTACACCTTC.

The chain has TRBV4-2 and TRBJ1-1; no reliable D call. Germline-derived CDR1 and CDR2 are LGHNA and YNFKEQ. The CDR3 spans 12 residues. Trimming shortened V by 0 bases and J by 7 bases, and 6 bases separated the two germline ends. This chain's CDR3 is CASSQEEGEAFF. DNA of the CDR3: TGTGCCAGCAGCCAAGAAGAGGGTGAAGCTTTCTTT.

The chain has TRBV7-2 and TRBJ1-6; D perhaps matches TRBD1 (5 bases). The CDR3 has 15 residues. V shed 1 base and J shed 9 bases, with 13 bases lying between them. Germline V CDR1 and CDR2: SGHTA, FQGNSA. The CDR3 here is CASSLGARGGSPLHF. The DNA of the CDR3 is TGTGCCAGCAGCTTAGGGGCCCGGGGGGGTTCACCCCTCCACTTT.

The genes are TRBV30 and TRBJ1-1; a weak D match, TRBD1 (6 bases). Germline assignment: CDR1 GTSNPN and CDR2 SVGIG (reference sequence). The CDR3 covers 16 residues. V was shortened by 3 bases and J by 1 base, with 18 bases between the two germline ends. In DNA form, the CDR3 reads TGTGCCTGGAGCCCCCTGCTGGGACATAGGAACACTGAAGCTTTCTTT. This gives the protein CAWSPLLGHRNTEAFF.

V is TRBV19 and J is TRBJ1-2, with 7 nucleotides matching TRBD1. Per germline, CDR1 LNHDA and CDR2 SQIVND (reference sequence). The CDR3 is 14 amino acids. Trimming cost V 6 bases and J 4 bases; bases outside gene matches: 8. CDR3 region: CASSPGQELYGYTF. The DNA of the CDR3 is TGTGCCAGTAGCCCAGGACAGGAGCTCTATGGCTACACCTTC.

The rearrangement uses TRBV27 and TRBJ2-5; 8 nucleotides align to TRBD1. Germline values: CDR1 MNHEY, CDR2 SMNVEV (reference sequence). This CDR3 comprises 16 residues. The J segment lost 4 bases and the V segment lost 5 bases, leaving 12 bases of the junction unmatched. The CDR3 region is CASSTPRTGTGETQYF. The DNA for the CDR3 is TGTGCCAGCAGTACACCGAGGACAGGGACGGGAGAGACCCAGTACTTC.

The CDR3, as DNA: TGTGCCAGCTCCCTCACAGGGGCCGAGCAGTACTTC. Its translation: CASSLTGAEQYF. J is TRBJ2-7 and V is TRBV18; the match to TRBD1 covers 7 bases. From germline, CDR1 is KGHSH and CDR2 LQKENI. The J segment lost 6 bases and the V segment lost 6 bases, leaving 5 bases of the junction unmatched. This CDR3 spans 12 amino acids. The entire variable domain, with the rest obtained from reference TRBV18 and TRBJ2-7, is as follows: NAGVMQNPRHLVRRRGQEARLRCSPMKGHSHVYWYRQLPEEGLKFMVYLQKENIIDESGMPKERFSAEFPKEGPSILRIQQVVRGDSAAYFCASSLTGAEQYFGPGTRLTVT.

This rearrangement joins TRBV11-3 to TRBJ2-3; no clear D gene. Between the trimmed V and J ends, which lost 0 bases and 0 bases, there was a span of 4 bases. The CDR3 extends over 14 amino acids. The germline V gene encodes CDR1 SGHNT and CDR2 YENEEA. The CDR3 nucleotides read TGTGCCAGCAGCTTAGACGGTAGCACAGATACGCAGTATTTT. It specifies CASSLDGSTDTQYF.

CDR3 protein: CASSFGQYNQPQHF. The CDR3 DNA follows: TGTGCCAGCAGTTTCGGACAGTACAATCAGCCCCAGCATTTT. The chain links TRBV6-2 or TRBV6-3 to TRBJ1-5, with D perhaps matching TRBD1 (6 bases). This CDR3 has 14 residues. The V and J ends lost 4 bases and 3 bases respectively, with 10 bases between them. Germline assignment: CDR1 MNHEY and CDR2 SVGEGT.

The V call is TRBV29-1, the J call TRBJ2-1; D is possibly TRBD2 (6 bases). The CDR3 totals 12 residues. Deletions cut 3 bases from V and 10 bases from J, with 13 bases between. Germline V gene data show CDR1 as SQVTM and CDR2 as ANQGSEA. In DNA form, the CDR3 reads TGCAGCGTTGACTCGGGGGTAAGGGAGCAGTTCTTC. Translation gives CSVDSGVREQFF.

The V gene is TRBV3-1 (or the pseudogene TRBV3-2), the J gene TRBJ1-2, with TRBD1 matching over 10 bases. V trimming: 4 bases; J trimming: 8 bases; junction bases outside the gene matches: 4. Germline V lookup: CDR1 LGHDT, CDR2 YNNKEL (reference sequence). There are 13 residues in the CDR3. CDR3 protein: CASSRGTGEGYTF. CDR3 DNA sequence: TGTGCCAGCAGCCGCGGGACAGGGGAAGGCTACACCTTC.

On this clone itself: One end of the junction fails to match germline, which may point to a read error. V and J are TRBV5-6 and TRBJ1-6, with D perhaps TRBD1 (5 bases). This CDR3 contains 13 residues. Germline V gene lookup returns CDR1 SGHDT and CDR2 YYEEEE. The CDR3 bases are TGTGCCAGCAGCTCGAGGATTAACCGGGACTCTCGTTTT. Protein product: CASSSRINRDSRF.

This chain uses TRBV12-5 with TRBJ1-1; 7 bases are a match to TRBD1. J lost 5 bases, V lost 9 bases, and 12 bases had no gene match. CDR3 length: 14 residues. Germline loops: CDR1 LGHNT, CDR2 FRNRAP. The CDR3 reads CASRQPGGSTEAFF. For the CDR3, the DNA is TGTGCTAGCCGACAGCCAGGGGGTAGTACTGAAGCTTTCTTT.

This clone was recorded once. The rearrangement joins TRBV7-2 to TRBJ1-2, with TRBD1 as a possible D gene (5 bases). The CDR3 has 16 amino acids. The V end lost 0 bases, the J end lost 3 bases, and 14 bases lay between the germline ends. Germline CDR1 SGHTA, CDR2 FQGNSA. The CDR3 reads CASSLAGNRSYYGYTF. The CDR3 region has the DNA TGTGCCAGCAGCTTAGCAGGGAACAGGTCCTACTATGGCTACACCTTC.

V gene TRBV7-8 combines with J gene TRBJ2-3; possibly TRBD1 for D (5 bases). V dropped 3 bases and J dropped 3 bases, with 7 bases sitting between them. Per germline, CDR1 SGHVS and CDR2 FQNEAQ. The CDR3 has 13 residues. The CDR3 DNA is TGTGCCAGCAGCTTTTCAGGGACAGATACGCAGTATTTT. Its protein is CASSFSGTDTQYF.

V usage is TRBV14 and J usage is TRBJ2-1; 7 bases align to TRBD2. The CDR3 loop spans 14 amino acids. CDR1 is SGHDN, CDR2 FVKESK, per germline. Germline trimming cut 4 bases from V and 7 bases from J; bases unmatched to any gene: 7. The CDR3 loop is CASSLSLAVNEQFF. The CDR3 region has the DNA TGTGCCAGCAGCCTAAGCCTAGCGGTAAATGAGCAGTTCTTC. Supplemented by reference TRBV14 and TRBJ2-1, the full variable domain reads EAGVTQFPSHSVIEKGQTVTLRCDPISGHDNLYWYRRVMGKEIKFLLHFVKESKQDESGMPNNRFLAERTGGTYSTLKVQPAELEDSGVYFCASSLSLAVNEQFFGPGTRLTVL.

This chain uses TRBV3-1 (or the pseudogene TRBV3-2) with TRBJ2-3; 8 bases are a match to TRBD2. CDR1 and CDR2 (germline): LGHDT, YNNKEL (reference sequence). V dropped 0 bases and J dropped 3; count of bases not matched to a gene: 8. This CDR3 contains 17 residues. This CDR3 reads CASSQDLRRGGTDTQYF. The CDR3, as DNA: TGTGCCAGCAGCCAAGATTTACGTCGGGGGGGGACAGATACGCAGTATTTT.

The CDR3 region has the DNA TGTGCCAGCAGAGAGGGAAATAGCAATCAGCCCCAGCATTTT. It specifies CASREGNSNQPQHF. The J gene is TRBJ1-5, the V gene TRBV6-5; D is unclear. Germline V lookup: CDR1 MNHEY, CDR2 SVGAGI. This CDR3 spans 14 amino acids. The germline V and J ends were trimmed by 6 bases and 0 bases, with 9 bases remaining between them.

This chain connects TRBV28 to TRBJ1-4; D not certain. CDR3 length: 11 residues. Trimming left V 5 bases short and J 8 bases short, with 6 bases between. Germline V lookup: CDR1 MDHEN, CDR2 SYDVKM. The CDR3 region has the DNA TGTGCCAGCAGTACAGTCGAAAAACTGTTTTTT. Translated: CASSTVEKLFF.

About this clone: An end of the junction differs from the germline gene, which may be a read error. This chain uses TRBV7-9 with TRBJ2-7; tentatively, D is TRBD2 (6 bases). This CDR3 spans 13 amino acids. Germline V lookup: CDR1 SEHNR, CDR2 FQNEAQ (reference sequence). Here the CDR3 DNA reads TGTGCCAGCAGCTTAGCGGCCACGAGACTAGAATCCTTC. Translating gives CASSLAATRLESF.

The chain recombines TRBV11-1 with TRBJ1-4, with D possibly being TRBD1 (5 bases). The germline CDR1 and CDR2 sequences are SGHAT and FQDESV (reference sequence). V was pared by 4 bases and J by 0 bases, with 9 bases between. This CDR3 is 15 amino acids long. The CDR3 reads CASSWGTATNEKLFF. In nucleotides, the CDR3 is TGTGCCAGCAGCTGGGGGACTGCAACTAATGAAAAACTGTTTTTT.

The CDR3: CASSEGTDDGEAFF. The CDR3 nucleotides read TGTGCCAGCAGCGAAGGGACAGATGACGGTGAAGCTTTCTTT. This chain uses TRBV5-7 with TRBJ1-1; 7 nucleotides agree with TRBD1. TRBV5-7 is classed as an ORF, of uncertain function. The CDR3 consists of 14 residues. V was pared by 4 bases and J by 7 bases, with 10 bases of the junction left unmatched.

The chain couples TRBV11-2 to TRBJ1-2; 9 nucleotides align to TRBD1. J lost 7 bases, V lost 5 bases, and 8 bases had no gene match. CDR3 length: 14 residues. Looked up from germline, CDR1 is SGHAT and CDR2 is FQNNGV. This chain's CDR3 is CASSADRGGLGYTF. CDR3 bases: TGTGCCAGCAGCGCGGACAGGGGAGGACTTGGCTACACCTTC.

CDR3 nucleotide sequence: TGTGCCAGCAGGGACAGGTATGATGAGCAGTTCTTC. It specifies CASRDRYDEQFF. The chain has TRBV2 and TRBJ2-1; 7 bases line up with TRBD1. Germline trimming cut 6 bases from V and 8 bases from J; bases unmatched to any gene: 4. The CDR3 runs 12 residues. CDR1 and CDR2 from the germline V gene are SNHLY and FYNNEI.

The rearrangement joins TRBV5-1 to TRBJ2-7, with 10 bases lining up with TRBD1. Germline V gene sequence: CDR1 SGHRS, CDR2 YFSETQ. The CDR3 extends over 14 amino acids. The V and J ends lost 3 bases and 6 bases, in that order; junction bases with no gene match: 6. CDR3: CASSWGTGEIEQYF. The CDR3, as DNA: TGCGCCAGCAGCTGGGGGACAGGGGAAATCGAGCAGTACTTC. Variable domain in full (rest from reference TRBV5-1 and TRBJ2-7): KAGVTQTPRYLIKTRGQQVTLSCSPISGHRSVSWYQQTPGQGLQFLFEYFSETQRNKGNFPGRFSGRQFSNSRSEMNVSTLELGDSALYLCASSWGTGEIEQYFGPGTRLTVT.

V is TRBV18 and J is TRBJ2-5; D may be TRBD2 (6 bases). Germline CDR1 is KGHSH and CDR2 is LQKENI. This CDR3 comprises 14 residues. Trimming stripped 4 bases from V and 4 bases from J, with 13 bases between. The CDR3 DNA reads TGTGCCAGCTCACGCCGGCTCGGGGGAGAGACCCAGTACTTC. It translates to CASSRRLGGETQYF.